The 26 T cell receptor beta chains given below trace back to one sample, sequenced in a study of naive and memory T cell subsets. Two oligonucleotides, mixed equimolar, formed the beta constant-region primer covering TRBC1 and TRBC2. From the UMI-ligation and nested PCR reads, TCRdb called clonotypes with MiXCR, one entry per CDR3 protein. The profile covers 70,000 to 95,000 distinct CDR3 sequences, with 7% appearing a single time and 1.5% to 2% taken by the ten largest. Sequences were obtained from central memory CD4+ T cells from blood. All receptors derive from a human donor in good health.

This clonotype was detected ten times or more. The CDR3 loop is CSTVLESITEAFF. In DNA, the CDR3 is TGCAGTACCGTCCTAGAGTCGATCACTGAAGCTTTCTTT. The chain combines TRBV20-1 with TRBJ1-1; D ambiguous. CDR3 length: 13 residues. Trimming left V 8 bases short and J 4 bases short, with 17 bases between. Germline lookup yields CDR1 DFQATT and CDR2 SNEGSKA (reference sequence).

This clonotype has ten or more counts. The genes are TRBV7-9 and TRBJ1-3; weak D call: TRBD1 (5 bases). Per germline, CDR1 SEHNR and CDR2 FQNEAQ (reference sequence). CDR3 length: 17 amino acids. The V gene lost 2 bases and the J gene lost 0 bases, with 14 bases spanning the gap. CDR3 nucleotides: TGTGCCAGCAGCTTATGGGGCCAGACCAACTCTGGAAACACCATATATTTT. Translated, it gives CASSLWGQTNSGNTIYF.

This clonotype was recorded many times. The V and J genes are TRBV7-6 and TRBJ2-1; TRBD2 is a possible D gene (6 bases). V dropped 0 bases and J dropped 12 bases, with 9 bases sitting between them. CDR3 length: 12 amino acids. Looked up from germline, CDR1 is SGHVS and CDR2 is FNYEAQ. The CDR3 sequence: CASSLASGVQFF. CDR3 in DNA: TGTGCCAGCAGCTTAGCGTCGGGGGTGCAGTTCTTC. The variable domain in full, completed from reference TRBV7-6 and TRBJ2-1, reads GAGVSQSPRYKVTKRGQDVALRCDPISGHVSLYWYRQALGQGPEFLTYFNYEAQQDKSGLPNDRFSAERPEGSISTLTIQRTEQRDSAMYRCASSLASGVQFFGPGTRLTVL.

This clonotype was found many times. This sequence joins TRBV13 and TRBJ1-6; D is uncertain. There are 19 residues in the CDR3. CDR1 is PRHDT, CDR2 FYEKMQ, per germline (reference sequence). Trimming took off 0 bases at V and 7 bases at J, with 22 bases between the two ends. The CDR3 protein is CASSLGSGSPRPGNSPLHF. The CDR3 DNA sequence: TGTGCCAGCAGCTTAGGTTCGGGGAGTCCCCGCCCTGGAAATTCACCCCTCCACTTT. The full variable domain, in which reference TRBV13 and TRBJ1-6 provide the parts outside the CDR3, is AAGVIQSPRHLIKEKRETATLKCYPIPRHDTVYWYQQGPGQDPQFLISFYEKMQSDKGSIPDRFSAQQFSDYHSELNMSSLELGDSALYFCASSLGSGSPRPGNSPLHFGNGTRLTVT.

There are a few counts of this clonotype. This chain connects TRBV12-3 or TRBV12-4 to TRBJ1-6, with D unclear. This CDR3 spans 15 amino acids. V was clipped by 4 bases and J by 9 bases, with 16 bases between them. Written as DNA, the CDR3 is TGTGCCAGCAGTTCCGGGCGGACGTTGGGTTCACCCCTCCACTTT. Translated: CASSSGRTLGSPLHF.

Many counts were recorded for this clonotype. This rearrangement joins TRBV7-2 to TRBJ1-1; TRBD1 agrees at 8 bases. Germline CDR1 and CDR2: SGHTA and FQGNSA. V lost 4 bases to trimming and J lost 1 base; unmatched junction nucleotides: 2. The CDR3 has 14 amino acids. Here the CDR3 DNA reads TGTGCCAGCAGCTCAGGGGGCCCGAACACTGAAGCTTTCTTT. Translation: CASSSGGPNTEAFF.

As for this clonotype: The junction shows a germline mismatch at one end, possibly a read error. The V call is TRBV6-2 or TRBV6-3, the J call TRBJ1-6; no reliable D call. CDR1 is MNHEY and CDR2 is SVGEGT in the germline V gene. The CDR3 spans 12 residues. CDR3 residues: CASSYGNSPLHF. As DNA, the CDR3 is TGCGCCAGCAGTTACGGGAATTCACCCCTCCACTTT.

In this sample, this clonotype turned up many times. V usage is TRBV12-3 or TRBV12-4 and J usage is TRBJ2-7; 9 bases align to TRBD2. V lost 6 bases and J lost 2; bases outside the gene matches: 8. The CDR3 contains 15 residues. DNA for the CDR3: TGTGCCAGCAGCCCTAGCGGGGCCGCAGCCTACGAGCAGTACTTC. Its protein product is CASSPSGAAAYEQYF.

Comments on this clonotype: This may arise from a read error, as a much more abundant clone is one base away. This chain joins TRBV5-1 and TRBJ1-2, with 7 bases aligning to TRBD1. This CDR3 has 15 amino acids. CDR1 SGHRS and CDR2 YFSETQ come from the germline V gene. After removal of 4 bases from V and 4 bases from J, the junction contained 10 bases not matched to a gene. Written as DNA, the CDR3 is TGCGCCAGCAGCCCCGGGGACAGTCTGTGCTATGGCTACACCTTC. It translates to CASSPGDSLCYGYTF.

The table lists this clonotype with a few counts. The rearrangement joins TRBV5-1 to TRBJ1-2, with D unclear. The CDR3 runs to 14 residues. Germline V gene sequence: CDR1 SGHRS, CDR2 YFSETQ. Trimming took off 2 bases at V and 3 bases at J, with 11 bases between the two ends. CDR3 sequence: CASSFDQRDYGYTF. As DNA, the CDR3 is TGCGCCAGCAGCTTCGATCAGAGGGACTATGGCTACACCTTC.

This chain links TRBV6-1 with TRBJ2-1; perhaps TRBD2 as D (6 bases). This CDR3 comprises 14 residues. Trimming pared 3 bases from V and 9 bases from J, leaving 15 bases between. The germline gives CDR1 MNHNS, CDR2 SASEGT. The CDR3, as DNA: TGTGCCAGCAGTGAGAGTTGGGGGGTTAGTGAGCAGTTCTTC. This encodes CASSESWGVSEQFF.

The chain joins TRBV7-8 to TRBJ2-7, with 8 bases matching TRBD1. Unmatched junction bases numbered 10, after V lost 5 bases and J lost 4 bases. Germline V CDR1 and CDR2: SGHVS, FQNEAQ. The CDR3 has 15 amino acids. Written as DNA, the CDR3 is TGTGCCAGCAGCACAAACAGGGGGGAAGGGTACGAGCAGTACTTC. It encodes CASSTNRGEGYEQYF.

This clonotype has at least ten counts. The V call is TRBV3-1, the J call TRBJ1-6; D call uncertain. Per the germline V gene, CDR1 is LGHDT and CDR2 is YNNKEL (reference sequence). The germline V and J ends were trimmed by 4 bases and 8 bases, with 9 bases remaining between them. The CDR3 sequence is 13 residues long. Here the CDR3 reads CASSRSDDSPLHF. Here the CDR3 DNA reads TGTGCCAGCAGCCGCTCAGATGATTCACCCCTCCACTTT.

This clonotype showed up many times. The V gene is TRBV11-2, the J gene TRBJ2-1; D uncertain. Germline V gene sequence: CDR1 SGHAT, CDR2 FQNNGV. The CDR3 loop spans 11 amino acids. The germline V and J ends were trimmed by 2 bases and 14 bases, with 10 bases remaining between them. The CDR3 reads CASSLYDREFF. The CDR3 DNA is TGTGCCAGCAGCTTATACGACCGGGAGTTCTTC. Filled out from reference TRBV11-2 and TRBJ2-1, the complete variable domain reads EAGVAQSPRYKIIEKRQSVAFWCNPISGHATLYWYQQILGQGPKLLIQFQNNGVVDDSQLPKDRFSAERLKGVDSTLKIQPAKLEDSAVYLCASSLYDREFFGPGTRLTVL.

The genes are TRBV30 and TRBJ1-2; 11 nucleotides line up with TRBD1. Germline CDR1 GTSNPN, CDR2 SVGIG (reference sequence). CDR3 length: 14 residues. V trimming: 4 bases; J trimming: 8 bases; junction bases outside the gene matches: 9. CDR3 region: CAWTTGQGAGGYTF. CDR3 nucleotides: TGTGCCTGGACCACCGGACAGGGGGCGGGCGGCTACACCTTC.

This chain joins TRBV19 and TRBJ2-7; 12 positions match TRBD1. V shed 1 base and J 4 bases; nucleotides not matched to a gene: 5. This CDR3 contains 16 residues. The germline V gene encodes CDR1 LNHDA and CDR2 SQIVND (reference sequence). The CDR3 DNA reads as TGTGCCAGTAGTATAGGCGGGACAGGGGGCCGATACGAGCAGTACTTC. It specifies CASSIGGTGGRYEQYF. Variable domain in full (rest from reference TRBV19 and TRBJ2-7): DGGITQSPKYLFRKEGQNVTLSCEQNLNHDAMYWYRQDPGQGLRLIYYSQIVNDFQKGDIAEGYSVSREKKESFPLTVTSAQKNPTAFYLCASSIGGTGGRYEQYFGPGTRLTVT.

This clonotype was observed a few times. The J gene is TRBJ1-1, the V gene TRBV10-3, with a possible D match to TRBD1 (5 bases). CDR3 length: 15 residues. CDR1 is ENHRY and CDR2 is SYGVKD in the germline V gene. V was pared by 4 bases and J by 1 base, with 13 bases between. The CDR3: CAISARQGENTEAFF. CDR3 DNA: TGTGCCATCAGTGCTAGACAAGGGGAGAACACTGAAGCTTTCTTT.

This clonotype was seen many times. The chain carries TRBV20-1 and TRBJ2-6, with a possible D match to TRBD2 (5 bases). Germline values: CDR1 DFQATT, CDR2 SNEGSKA (reference sequence). The germline V and J ends were trimmed by 2 bases and 0 bases, with 8 bases remaining between them. There are 15 residues in the CDR3. For the CDR3, the DNA is TGCAGTGCTAGACTCGGGAACTCTGGGGCCAACGTCCTGACTTTC. It is translated as CSARLGNSGANVLTF.

This rearrangement joins TRBV12-3 or TRBV12-4 to TRBJ2-7, with 14 bases lining up with TRBD2. V was pared by 6 bases and J by 5 bases, with 9 bases of the junction left unmatched. This CDR3 has 16 residues. This CDR3 reads CASSRGTSGSMDEQYF. For the CDR3, the DNA is TGTGCCAGCAGCCGTGGGACTAGCGGGAGCATGGACGAGCAGTACTTC.

Many counts were recorded for this clonotype. V and J are TRBV4-1 and TRBJ2-7; 9 positions match TRBD2. The germline V gene has CDR1 MGHRA and CDR2 YSYEKL. The CDR3 runs to 15 residues. V lost 2 bases, J lost 4 bases, and 6 bases stayed unmatched. The CDR3 sequence is CASSQQRLAGYEQYF. The CDR3 nucleotides read TGCGCCAGCAGCCAACAGAGGCTAGCGGGATACGAGCAGTACTTC.

This chain links TRBV3-1 with TRBJ2-1; 10 bases align to TRBD2. This CDR3 has 14 amino acids. V was pared by 5 bases and J by 6 bases, with 4 bases of the junction left unmatched. From germline, CDR1 is LGHDT and CDR2 YNNKEL (reference sequence). The CDR3 nucleotides are TGTGCCAGCAGCTCTCGACTAGCGGGCAATGAGCAGTTCTTC. Translation gives CASSSRLAGNEQFF.

This clonotype was detected only a few times. The V call is TRBV20-1, the J call TRBJ1-3; TRBD1 aligns across 8 bases. Per germline, CDR1 DFQATT and CDR2 SNEGSKA (reference sequence). The CDR3 has 14 residues. V gave up 2 bases and J gave up 3 bases; unmatched junction bases: 3. DNA of the CDR3: TGCAGTGCTAGATCGGGGACAGGTGGAAACACCATATATTTT. It yields the protein CSARSGTGGNTIYF.

This clonotype has at least ten counts. The rearrangement joins TRBV7-2 to TRBJ2-7; TRBD2 matches 7 bases. The germline V gene encodes CDR1 SGHTA and CDR2 FQGNSA. V dropped 5 bases and J dropped 5; count of bases not matched to a gene: 9. The CDR3 has 14 residues. The CDR3 loop reads CASSHRRGFDEQYF. The CDR3 DNA sequence: TGTGCCAGCAGCCATAGGCGGGGGTTCGACGAGCAGTACTTC.

The J gene is TRBJ1-6, the V gene TRBV6-6; no clear D. The CDR3 has 14 residues. V shed 5 bases and J shed 10 bases, with 15 bases lying between them. Looked up from germline, CDR1 is MNHNY and CDR2 is SVGAGI (reference sequence). CDR3 nucleotides: TGTGCCAGCAGTCGCTCGTGGGCGGGATCACCCCTCCACTTT. It is translated as CASSRSWAGSPLHF.

V gene TRBV29-1 combines with J gene TRBJ2-3; a possible D gene is TRBD2 (5 bases). This CDR3 is built from 11 residues. V gave up 8 bases and J gave up 1 base, with 7 bases separating them. CDR1 is SQVTM and CDR2 is ANQGSEA in the germline V gene. CDR3 loop: CSTGGTDTQYF. The CDR3 DNA follows: TGCAGCACCGGGGGCACAGATACGCAGTATTTT.

This clonotype has at least ten counts. The chain recombines TRBV4-3 with TRBJ2-1; tentative D call: TRBD2 (6 bases). V was clipped by 0 bases and J by 4 bases, with 16 bases between them. Germline V CDR1 and CDR2: LGHNA, YSLEER. The CDR3 is 17 amino acids. The CDR3 coding sequence is TGCGCCAGCAGCCAAGATGCGGGACGGGCCATATACAATGAGCAGTTCTTC. Amino acids: CASSQDAGRAIYNEQFF.